This T cell receptor beta chain was recovered during a study of CD8 T cells in Susac syndrome. Random hexamers were used to reverse transcribe about 0.5 to 1 ug of RNA. TCRdb ran MiXCR on the immunoSEQ multiplex PCR reads and lists one entry per CDR3 protein. This table has roughly 180,000 distinct CDR3 sequences, approximately 95% appearing once. Source material: CD4+ T cells from PBMCs. The sequence was obtained from a human donor with multiple sclerosis.

The CDR3 nucleotides read TGCAGCGCCTGGGACAGGGTGTACGAGCAGTACTTC. It specifies CSAWDRVYEQYF. The genes are TRBV29-1 and TRBJ2-7; TRBD1 agrees at 9 bases. Germline V CDR1 and CDR2: SQVTM, ANQGSEA. V gave up 7 bases and J gave up 4 bases; unmatched junction bases: 5. The CDR3 has 12 amino acids.